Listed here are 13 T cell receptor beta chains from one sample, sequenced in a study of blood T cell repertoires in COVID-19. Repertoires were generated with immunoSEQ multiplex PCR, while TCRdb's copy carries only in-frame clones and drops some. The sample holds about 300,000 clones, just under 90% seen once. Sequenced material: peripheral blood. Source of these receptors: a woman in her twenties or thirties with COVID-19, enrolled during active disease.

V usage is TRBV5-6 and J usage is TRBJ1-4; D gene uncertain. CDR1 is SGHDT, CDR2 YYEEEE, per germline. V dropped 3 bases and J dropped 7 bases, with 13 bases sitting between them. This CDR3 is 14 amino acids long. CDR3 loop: CASSSYGSGEKLFF. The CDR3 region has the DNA TGTGCCAGCAGCTCGTATGGGTCGGGTGAAAAACTGTTTTTT. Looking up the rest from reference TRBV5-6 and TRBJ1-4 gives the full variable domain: DAGVTQSPTHLIKTRGQQVTLRCSPKSGHDTVSWYQQALGQGPQFIFQYYEEEERQRGNFPDRFSGHQFPNYSSELNVNALLLGDSALYLCASSSYGSGEKLFFGSGTQLSVL.

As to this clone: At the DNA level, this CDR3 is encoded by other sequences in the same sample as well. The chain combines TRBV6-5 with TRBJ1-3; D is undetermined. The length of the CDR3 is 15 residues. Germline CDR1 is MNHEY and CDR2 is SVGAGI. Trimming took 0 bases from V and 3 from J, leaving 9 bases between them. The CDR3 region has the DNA TGTGCCAGCAGTTACTCAGGCGGGAGTGGAAACACCATATATTTT. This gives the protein CASSYSGGSGNTIYF.

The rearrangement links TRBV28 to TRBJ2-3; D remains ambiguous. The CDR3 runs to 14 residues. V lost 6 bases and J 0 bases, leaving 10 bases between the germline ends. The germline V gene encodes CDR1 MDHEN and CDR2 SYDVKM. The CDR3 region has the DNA TGTGCCAGCAGGGGCCAGCTCAGCACAGATACGCAGTATTTT. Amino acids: CASRGQLSTDTQYF.

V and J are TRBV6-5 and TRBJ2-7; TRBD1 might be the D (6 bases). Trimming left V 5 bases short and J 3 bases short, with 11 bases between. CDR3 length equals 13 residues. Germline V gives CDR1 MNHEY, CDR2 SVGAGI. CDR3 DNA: TGTGCCAGCAGTCACAGGGAATACTACGAGCAGTACGTC. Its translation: CASSHREYYEQYV.

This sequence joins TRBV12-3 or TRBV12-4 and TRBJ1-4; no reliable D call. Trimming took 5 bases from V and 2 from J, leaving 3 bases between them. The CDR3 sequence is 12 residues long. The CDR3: CASSLTNEKLFF. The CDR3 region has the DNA TGTGCCAGCAGTCTTACTAATGAAAAACTGTTTTTT.

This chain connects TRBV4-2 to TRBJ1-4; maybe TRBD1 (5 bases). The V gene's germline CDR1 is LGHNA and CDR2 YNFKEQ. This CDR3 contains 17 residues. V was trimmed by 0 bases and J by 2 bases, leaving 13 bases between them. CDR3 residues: CASSQDLAGRTNEKLFF. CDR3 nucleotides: TGTGCCAGCAGCCAAGATCTGGCAGGGAGGACTAATGAAAAACTGTTTTTT.

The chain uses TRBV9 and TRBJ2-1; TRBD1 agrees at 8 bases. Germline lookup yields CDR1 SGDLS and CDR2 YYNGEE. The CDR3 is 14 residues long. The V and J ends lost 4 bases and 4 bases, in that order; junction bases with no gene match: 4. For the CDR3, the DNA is TGTGCCAGCAGCACACAGGGGGAATACAATGAGCAGTTCTTC. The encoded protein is CASSTQGEYNEQFF.

The CDR3 region has the DNA TGTGCCAGCAGCGTAGTCAGTCAGGCAGACACTGAAGCTTTCTTT. Translation gives CASSVVSQADTEAFF. The V and J genes are TRBV9 and TRBJ1-1; D is unresolved. Trimming left V 0 bases short and J 3 bases short, with 12 bases between. The CDR3 is 15 residues long. The germline V gene has CDR1 SGDLS and CDR2 YYNGEE.

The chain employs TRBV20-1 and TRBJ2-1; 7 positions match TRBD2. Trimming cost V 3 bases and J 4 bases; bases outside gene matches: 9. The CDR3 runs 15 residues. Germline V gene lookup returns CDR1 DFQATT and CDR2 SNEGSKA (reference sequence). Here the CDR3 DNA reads TGCAGTGCTAGTCCGCCTCGCGGGGGATACAATGAGCAGTTCTTC. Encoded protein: CSASPPRGGYNEQFF.

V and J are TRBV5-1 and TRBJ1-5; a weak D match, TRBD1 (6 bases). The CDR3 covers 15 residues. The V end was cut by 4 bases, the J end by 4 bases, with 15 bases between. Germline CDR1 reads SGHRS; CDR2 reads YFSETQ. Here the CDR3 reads CASSPTGNWNQPQHF. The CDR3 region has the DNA TGCGCCAGCAGCCCGACAGGAAACTGGAATCAGCCCCAGCATTTT.

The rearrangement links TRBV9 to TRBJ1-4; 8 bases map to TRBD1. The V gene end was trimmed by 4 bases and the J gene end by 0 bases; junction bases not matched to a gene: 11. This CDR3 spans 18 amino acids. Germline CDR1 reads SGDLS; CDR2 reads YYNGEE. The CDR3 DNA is TGTGCCAGCAGCCCCCCCTCGGAACAGGGGGCAACTAATGAAAAACTGTTTTTT. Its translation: CASSPPSEQGATNEKLFF.

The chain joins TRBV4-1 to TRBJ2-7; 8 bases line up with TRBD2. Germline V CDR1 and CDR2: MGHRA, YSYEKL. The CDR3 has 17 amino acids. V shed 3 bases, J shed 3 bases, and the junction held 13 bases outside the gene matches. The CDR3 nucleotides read TGCGCCAGCAGCCACAATCCAAGCGGGGGACTTTACTACGAGCAGTACTTC. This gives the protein CASSHNPSGGLYYEQYF.

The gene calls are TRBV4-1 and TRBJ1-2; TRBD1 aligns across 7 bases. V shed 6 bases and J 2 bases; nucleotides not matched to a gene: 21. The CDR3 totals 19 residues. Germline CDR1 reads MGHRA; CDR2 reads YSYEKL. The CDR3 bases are TGCGCCAGCAGTCGATTCACCGCACGTAGCGACAGGGCCAACTATGGCTACACCTTC. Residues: CASSRFTARSDRANYGYTF.